Each of the 15 T cell receptor beta chains below was sequenced from the same sample in a study of naive and memory T cell subsets. Blood and skin TCR RNA was reverse transcribed with alpha and beta constant primers. TCRdb passed the 5' RACE reads through MiXCR, listing each CDR3 protein once. In the table there are about 21,000 distinct CDR3 sequences, approximately 3.9% of which are singletons. Adult healthy volunteers gave 2.5 ml peripheral blood for whole-blood RNA. Receptor source: a male donor in good health.

There are many counts of this clonotype. The rearrangement joins TRBV6-1 to TRBJ2-2; 7 positions match TRBD1. Per germline, CDR1 MNHNS and CDR2 SASEGT. V trimming: 6 bases; J trimming: 6 bases; junction bases outside the gene matches: 10. The CDR3 has 15 amino acids. CDR3 region: CASRDRFNIAGELFF. In nucleotides, the CDR3 is TGTGCCAGCAGGGACAGGTTTAATATCGCCGGGGAGCTGTTTTTT.

This clonotype has at least ten counts. This chain uses TRBV20-1 with TRBJ2-5, with 10 positions matching TRBD1. Germline CDR1 and CDR2: DFQATT and SNEGSKA (reference sequence). V shed 1 base and J 2 bases; nucleotides not matched to a gene: 4. The CDR3 totals 15 residues. CDR3 region: CSARVGTGVQETQYF. The CDR3 DNA is TGCAGTGCTAGAGTGGGGACAGGGGTTCAAGAGACCCAGTACTTC.

This clonotype showed up many times. The CDR3 spells CASSSGITTQYF. DNA for the CDR3: TGTGCCAGCAGCTCAGGGATAACGACCCAGTACTTC. The chain joins TRBV7-2 to TRBJ2-5; D may be TRBD1 (5 bases). This CDR3 is built from 12 residues. V lost 4 bases, J lost 7 bases, and 10 bases lay in between. The germline gives CDR1 SGHTA, CDR2 FQGNSA.

The table lists this clonotype with many counts. V and J are TRBV7-9 and TRBJ2-7, with 7 bases identical to TRBD1. This CDR3 has 15 residues. The germline V gene has CDR1 SEHNR and CDR2 FQNEAQ (reference sequence). V dropped 3 bases and J dropped 2; count of bases not matched to a gene: 7. CDR3 bases: TGTGCCAGCAGCTTTATGTCACAGGGGACCTACGAGCAGTACTTC. Its translation is CASSFMSQGTYEQYF. The complete variable domain, with remaining parts taken from reference TRBV7-9 and TRBJ2-7, reads DTGVSQNPRHKITKRGQNVTFRCDPISEHNRLYWYRQTLGQGPEFLTYFQNEAQLEKSRLLSDRFSAERPKGSFSTLEIQRTEQGDSAMYLCASSFMSQGTYEQYFGPGTRLTVT.

This clonotype was detected many times. The rearrangement uses TRBV11-2 and TRBJ2-1; D gene ambiguous. V was clipped by 5 bases and J by 4 bases, with 12 bases between them. The CDR3 is 14 residues long. Looked up from germline, CDR1 is SGHAT and CDR2 is FQNNGV. CDR3 in DNA: TGTGCCAGCAGCCCAGACGACACGTACAATGAGCAGTTCTTC. Protein: CASSPDDTYNEQFF.

Ten or more counts support this clonotype. V and J are TRBV5-1 and TRBJ2-5, with no clear D. The CDR3 totals 16 residues. The germline V gene has CDR1 SGHRS and CDR2 YFSETQ. Trimming left V 1 base short and J 1 base short, with 14 bases between. CDR3 in amino acids: CASSLKSKGSQETQYF. The CDR3 DNA sequence: TGCGCCAGCAGCTTGAAGTCGAAGGGAAGCCAAGAGACCCAGTACTTC. The whole variable domain, filled in from reference TRBV5-1 and TRBJ2-5, reads KAGVTQTPRYLIKTRGQQVTLSCSPISGHRSVSWYQQTPGQGLQFLFEYFSETQRNKGNFPGRFSGRQFSNSRSEMNVSTLELGDSALYLCASSLKSKGSQETQYFGPGTRLLVL.

As concerns this clonotype: A much bigger clone sits one base away, suggesting this may be a read error. The chain uses TRBV29-1 and TRBJ1-2; TRBD1 is a possible D gene (6 bases). The CDR3 length is 20 residues. CDR1 is SQVTM, CDR2 ANQGSEA, per germline. DNA of the CDR3: TGCAGCGTTGAAGGCCCCCCCCGTCGCCATAGGACAGAAGGGGACTATGGCGACACCTTC. Its translation: CSVEGPPRRHRTEGDYGDTF.

This clonotype has at least ten counts. CDR3: CSVETDYEQYF. CDR3 nucleotide sequence: TGCAGCGTCGAGACAGACTACGAGCAGTACTTC. The V call is TRBV29-1, the J call TRBJ2-7, with D tentatively TRBD1 (5 bases). Trimming shortened V by 6 bases and J by 3 bases, and 9 bases separated the two germline ends. Germline V gene lookup returns CDR1 SQVTM and CDR2 ANQGSEA. This CDR3 spans 11 amino acids.

At least ten counts were recorded for this clonotype. The V gene is TRBV9, the J gene TRBJ2-7; the match to TRBD1 covers 8 bases. Trimming removed 0 bases from V and 3 bases from J; junction bases left unmatched: 8. The CDR3 totals 16 residues. CDR1 and CDR2 (germline): SGDLS, YYNGEE. As DNA, the CDR3 is TGTGCCAGCAGCGTAGGCCCATCGGACAGGGTCTACGAGCAGTACTTC. This sequence encodes CASSVGPSDRVYEQYF.

This clonotype appeared many times. This chain connects TRBV5-1 to TRBJ1-2, with unresolved D. The CDR3 is 14 residues long. The ends were cut back, 0 bases at V and 2 bases at J, with 8 bases in the middle. Germline loops: CDR1 SGHRS, CDR2 YFSETQ. CDR3 DNA: TGCGCCAGCAGCTTGGAAGGCCTAAACTATGGCTACACCTTC. It specifies CASSLEGLNYGYTF. Full variable domain (missing parts from reference TRBV5-1 and TRBJ1-2): KAGVTQTPRYLIKTRGQQVTLSCSPISGHRSVSWYQQTPGQGLQFLFEYFSETQRNKGNFPGRFSGRQFSNSRSEMNVSTLELGDSALYLCASSLEGLNYGYTFGSGTRLTVV.

This clonotype was observed at least ten times. This chain joins TRBV7-2 and TRBJ2-7; tentatively, D is TRBD2 (6 bases). Germline values: CDR1 SGHTA, CDR2 FQGNSA. The V and J ends lost 5 bases and 0 bases respectively, with 20 bases between them. The length of the CDR3 is 17 residues. The CDR3 DNA reads as TGTGCCAGCAGCCTCCGAGGCGTCGGGGGAATCTCCTACGAGCAGTACTTC. Translating it yields CASSLRGVGGISYEQYF. Full variable domain (outside the CDR3, taken from reference TRBV7-2 and TRBJ2-7): GAGVSQSPSNKVTEKGKDVELRCDPISGHTALYWYRQSLGQGLEFLIYFQGNSAPDKSGLPSDRFSAERTGGSVSTLTIQRTQQEDSAVYLCASSLRGVGGISYEQYFGPGTRLTVT.

In its sample, this clonotype was seen many times. The chain employs TRBV6-5 and TRBJ2-1, with 7 positions matching TRBD1. In germline, CDR1 is MNHEY, CDR2 SVGAGI. The V and J ends lost 5 bases and 2 bases, in that order; junction bases with no gene match: 6. The CDR3 totals 15 residues. The CDR3 sequence: CASSELGTAYNEQFF. DNA of the CDR3: TGTGCCAGCAGTGAATTGGGGACAGCCTACAATGAGCAGTTCTTC.

In this sample, this clonotype turned up many times. The J gene is TRBJ2-5, the V gene TRBV7-8, with TRBD2 matching 14 bases. The CDR3 length is 15 residues. Trimming cost V 5 bases and J 5 bases; bases outside gene matches: 4. Germline V CDR1 and CDR2: SGHVS, FQNEAQ. The chain's CDR3 is CASSRWTSGRETQYF. The CDR3 nucleotides read TGTGCCAGCAGCCGCTGGACTAGCGGGAGGGAGACCCAGTACTTC.

This chain uses TRBV7-2 with TRBJ2-2; 16 bases align to TRBD2. V dropped 5 bases and J dropped 5; count of bases not matched to a gene: 8. CDR1 is SGHTA and CDR2 is FQGNSA in the germline V gene. The CDR3 is 18 residues long. CDR3 coding DNA: TGTGCCAGCAGCACCCCCGGGACTAGCGGGGGGGCAACCGGGGAGCTGTTTTTT. Translating gives CASSTPGTSGGATGELFF.

This chain uses TRBV25-1 with TRBJ1-4; the D gene is possibly TRBD1 (6 bases). The CDR3 sequence is 15 residues long. V lost 3 bases, J lost 8 bases, and 16 bases lay in between. CDR1 MGHDK and CDR2 SYGVNS come from the germline V gene. The CDR3 is CASSESGGAGEKLFF. Written as DNA, the CDR3 is TGTGCCAGCAGTGAGTCCGGGGGCGCGGGCGAAAAACTGTTTTTT. Supplemented by reference TRBV25-1 and TRBJ1-4, the full variable domain reads EADIYQTPRYLVIGTGKKITLECSQTMGHDKMYWYQQDPGMELHLIHYSYGVNSTEKGDLSSESTVSRIRTEHFPLTLESARPSHTSQYLCASSESGGAGEKLFFGSGTQLSVL.